The 25 T cell receptor beta chains presented below share a single source sample, sequenced in a study of T cells in Graves' hyperthyroidism and ophthalmopathy. Template material for amplifying TCR beta CDR3 regions consisted of RNA transcripts. RT-PCR in the first round (using the HTBI primer set) targeted the TCR CDR3. TCRdb redid the calling of the multiplex PCR reads with MiXCR, one entry per CDR3 protein. The sample has 450,000 to 500,000 distinct CDR3 sequences; 20% to 25% are singletons. The sequenced sample was blood. Source of these receptors: a woman in her seventies with Graves' ophthalmopathy.

J is TRBJ2-7 and V is TRBV2, with D hard to call. The V gene's germline CDR1 is SNHLY and CDR2 FYNNEI. The CDR3 has 12 amino acids. Trimming took 8 bases from V and 3 from J, leaving 11 bases between them. The CDR3 here is CASRADHYEQYF. CDR3 nucleotides: TGTGCCAGCCGAGCCGATCACTACGAGCAGTACTTC.

Many counts were recorded for this clonotype. The CDR3, as DNA: TGCAGTGCTAGGTTAGGTCTCTCAGGATCAACCCAGTACTTC. It specifies CSARLGLSGSTQYF. The chain carries TRBV20-1 and TRBJ2-5; no firm D call. The V gene's germline CDR1 is DFQATT and CDR2 SNEGSKA (reference sequence). CDR3 size: 14 residues. V lost 3 bases and J 8 bases, leaving 19 bases between the germline ends.

The chain combines TRBV20-1 with TRBJ1-2; D unclear. This CDR3 is built from 15 residues. Germline CDR1 and CDR2: DFQATT and SNEGSKA (reference sequence). V was shortened by 3 bases and J by 0 bases, with 14 bases between the two germline ends. The CDR3 here is CSASKSRQANYGYTF. The CDR3 DNA reads as TGCAGTGCTAGTAAATCCCGACAAGCTAACTATGGCTACACCTTC.

The V call is TRBV3-1, the J call TRBJ2-7; D call uncertain. V was clipped by 1 base and J by 6 bases, with 7 bases between them. The CDR3 is 12 amino acids. Germline values: CDR1 LGHDT, CDR2 YNNKEL (reference sequence). This CDR3 reads CASSQVGVEQYF. The CDR3 DNA follows: TGTGCCAGCAGCCAAGTTGGAGTCGAGCAGTACTTC.

The V call is TRBV5-6, the J call TRBJ2-5; 9 nucleotides match TRBD2. V lost 0 bases, J lost 0 bases, and 3 bases stayed unmatched. Germline loops: CDR1 SGHDT, CDR2 YYEEEE. The CDR3 is 16 residues long. The CDR3 DNA reads TGTGCCAGCAGCTTGGTTCTAGCGGGGTACCAAGAGACCCAGTACTTC. It encodes CASSLVLAGYQETQYF. The full variable domain, rest sourced from reference TRBV5-6 and TRBJ2-5, is DAGVTQSPTHLIKTRGQQVTLRCSPKSGHDTVSWYQQALGQGPQFIFQYYEEEERQRGNFPDRFSGHQFPNYSSELNVNALLLGDSALYLCASSLVLAGYQETQYFGPGTRLLVL.

The V and J genes are TRBV7-6 and TRBJ2-1; no firm D call. The V and J ends lost 1 base and 1 base respectively, with 8 bases between them. The CDR3 is 15 residues long. Germline V gene sequence: CDR1 SGHVS, CDR2 FNYEAQ. This CDR3 is CASSLVRASYNEQFF. The CDR3 DNA reads as TGTGCCAGCAGCTTAGTCCGGGCTTCCTACAATGAGCAGTTCTTC.

The chain combines TRBV19 with TRBJ1-2, with 11 bases fitting TRBD1. This CDR3 contains 13 residues. V lost 11 bases and J lost 2; bases outside the gene matches: 4. The germline V gene encodes CDR1 LNHDA and CDR2 SQIVND (reference sequence). The CDR3 here is CAGQGASNYGYTF. Here the CDR3 DNA reads TGTGCCGGACAGGGGGCATCGAACTATGGCTACACCTTC.

This clonotype came up many times. V is TRBV7-2 and J is TRBJ2-1; the match to TRBD1 covers 10 bases. There are 14 residues in the CDR3. Germline values: CDR1 SGHTA, CDR2 FQGNSA. Losses at the gene ends were 5 bases for V and 4 bases for J; bases not matched to a gene: 2. The CDR3 sequence: CASSRGQGYNEQFF. Written as DNA, the CDR3 is TGTGCCAGCAGCCGGGGACAGGGGTACAATGAGCAGTTCTTC.

This clonotype showed up many times. The chain uses TRBV12-3 or TRBV12-4 and TRBJ1-3; D gene uncertain. There are 15 residues in the CDR3. V lost 7 bases and J 0 bases, leaving 13 bases between the germline ends. DNA for the CDR3: TGTGCCAGCACCGTCGGAGGGAACTCTGGAAACACCATATATTTT. Translated: CASTVGGNSGNTIYF.

This clonotype occurred a few times. J is TRBJ2-3 and V is TRBV20-1, with D possibly being TRBD2 (6 bases). The germline V gene encodes CDR1 DFQATT and CDR2 SNEGSKA (reference sequence). CDR3 length: 13 residues. Trimming removed 7 bases from V and 0 bases from J, with 11 bases in between. The chain's CDR3 is CSGESGSTDTQYF. Here the CDR3 DNA reads TGCAGTGGAGAGAGCGGGAGCACAGATACGCAGTATTTT.

This sequence joins TRBV6-1 and TRBJ2-7; 7 bases are shared with TRBD1. CDR3 size: 16 residues. Trimming cost V 5 bases and J 0 bases; bases outside gene matches: 10. CDR1 and CDR2 from the germline V gene are MNHNS and SASEGT. CDR3 bases: TGTGCCAGCAGTCAGCCGGACAGGCCGAGCTCCTACGAGCAGTACTTC. Translated, it gives CASSQPDRPSSYEQYF.

The chain couples TRBV20-1 to TRBJ2-1, with TRBD2 matching over 9 bases. Unmatched junction bases numbered 3, after V lost 3 bases and J lost 0 bases. The CDR3 covers 15 residues. Germline lookup yields CDR1 DFQATT and CDR2 SNEGSKA (reference sequence). The CDR3 DNA sequence: TGCAGTGCTAGTTTTAGCGGGGGCTCCTACAATGAGCAGTTCTTC. Encoded protein: CSASFSGGSYNEQFF.

This clonotype showed up many times. The V and J genes are TRBV7-3 and TRBJ2-1; D uncertain. The V end lost 4 bases, the J end lost 6 bases, and 13 bases lay between the germline ends. The CDR3 contains 14 residues. CDR1 and CDR2 (germline): SGHTA, FQGTGA. This CDR3 reads CASSSSLGANEQFF. The CDR3 nucleotides are TGTGCCAGCAGCTCGTCCCTCGGTGCCAATGAGCAGTTCTTC.

This clonotype was counted ten times or more. The chain recombines TRBV11-2 with TRBJ2-5; D remains unclear. Looked up from germline, CDR1 is SGHAT and CDR2 is FQNNGV. CDR3 length equals 14 residues. V lost 2 bases and J lost 4, with 11 bases in between. The CDR3 region has the DNA TGTGCCAGCAGCTTAAACGTTCGCGCAGAGACCCAGTACTTC. The encoded protein is CASSLNVRAETQYF.

On this clonotype itself: In this CDR3 the conserved last residue, phenylalanine or tryptophan, is missing, so a read error is likely. The chain joins TRBV7-6 to TRBJ1-5; tentatively, D is TRBD1 (6 bases). Germline V gives CDR1 SGHVS, CDR2 FNYEAQ. V lost 5 bases and J 2 bases, leaving 13 bases between the germline ends. This CDR3 region has 15 residues. This CDR3 reads CASSLGGARNQPQHL. CDR3 sequence (DNA): TGTGCCAGCAGCCTGGGGGGGGCTCGCAATCAGCCCCAGCATCTT.

The chain recombines TRBV6-7 with TRBJ1-1; 8 bases fit TRBD1. TRBV6-7 is classed as an ORF, of uncertain function. V dropped 2 bases and J dropped 1; count of bases not matched to a gene: 3. The CDR3 has 15 amino acids. The chain's CDR3 is CASSYPGQGNTEAFF. The CDR3 DNA follows: TGTGCCAGCAGTTACCCCGGACAGGGGAACACTGAAGCTTTCTTT.

J is TRBJ1-6 and V is TRBV6-1; D is possibly TRBD1 (6 bases). This CDR3 has 15 residues. Germline V gene data show CDR1 as MNHNS and CDR2 as SASEGT. Trimming shortened V by 6 bases and J by 10 bases, and 19 bases separated the two germline ends. The DNA of the CDR3 is TGTGCCAGCAGAGTGGCAGGGGAAAAGGGATCACCCCTCCACTTT. This gives the protein CASRVAGEKGSPLHF.

The chain is built from TRBV7-2 and TRBJ2-2; TRBD1 aligns across 7 bases. Trimming took 5 bases from V and 3 from J; bases not matched to a gene: 6. Germline assignment: CDR1 SGHTA and CDR2 FQGNSA. The length of the CDR3 is 15 residues. CDR3 in amino acids: CASSPRGRYTGELFF. The CDR3 DNA reads TGTGCCAGCAGCCCAAGGGGGCGTTACACCGGGGAGCTGTTTTTT. Variable domain in full (rest from reference TRBV7-2 and TRBJ2-2): GAGVSQSPSNKVTEKGKDVELRCDPISGHTALYWYRQSLGQGLEFLIYFQGNSAPDKSGLPSDRFSAERTGGSVSTLTIQRTQQEDSAVYLCASSPRGRYTGELFFGEGSRLTVL.

Of note for this clonotype: One junction end does not reproduce the germline sequence, and a read error may be involved. The J gene is TRBJ2-6, the V gene TRBV5-1; TRBD1 aligns across 7 bases. The CDR3 has 15 amino acids. The germline gives CDR1 SGHRS, CDR2 YFSETQ. The CDR3 region has the DNA TGTGCCAGCAGCCCGACAGGGTCTGGGGCCAACGTCCTGACTTTC. It codes for CASSPTGSGANVLTF.

At least ten counts were recorded for this clonotype. The chain uses TRBV12-3 or TRBV12-4 and TRBJ2-7; no firm D call. The CDR3 is 13 residues long. Trimming stripped 0 bases from V and 4 bases from J, with 7 bases between. For the CDR3, the DNA is TGTGCCAGCAGTTTAGCGCGAGTATACGAGCAGTACTTC. It encodes CASSLARVYEQYF.

This chain connects TRBV19 to TRBJ2-7; D is possibly TRBD2 (5 bases). CDR1 is LNHDA and CDR2 is SQIVND in the germline V gene (reference sequence). V was pared by 6 bases and J by 0 bases, with 12 bases between. This CDR3 has 14 amino acids. The CDR3 DNA reads TGTGCCAGTAGCTTTAGCGAGAACTCCTACGAGCAGTACTTC. Residues: CASSFSENSYEQYF.

The table lists this clonotype with a few counts. The V and J genes are TRBV30 and TRBJ2-7; TRBD2 is a possible D gene (6 bases). Germline lookup yields CDR1 GTSNPN and CDR2 SVGIG (reference sequence). The CDR3 spans 12 residues. The ends were cut back, 3 bases at V and 10 bases at J, with 16 bases in the middle. CDR3 sequence reads: CAWSLPGGDQYF. The CDR3 region has the DNA TGTGCCTGGAGCCTACCCGGGGGAGATCAGTACTTC.

The J gene is TRBJ1-2, the V gene TRBV6-6, with D unclear. This CDR3 spans 14 amino acids. V lost 2 bases, J lost 6 bases, and 13 bases lay in between. The germline gives CDR1 MNHNY, CDR2 SVGAGI (reference sequence). The chain's CDR3 is CASSYTFGSDGYTF. CDR3 DNA sequence: TGTGCCAGCAGTTACACGTTCGGCAGTGATGGCTACACCTTC.

J is TRBJ2-1 and V is TRBV4-3, with 8 bases aligning to TRBD2. The CDR3 has 15 amino acids. The V gene end was trimmed by 0 bases and the J gene end by 7 bases; junction bases not matched to a gene: 5. From germline, CDR1 is LGHNA and CDR2 YSLEER. This CDR3 is CASSQDWTSRNEQFF. CDR3 nucleotides: TGCGCCAGCAGCCAAGACTGGACTAGCAGAAATGAGCAGTTCTTC.

This clonotype was counted many times. The rearrangement joins TRBV12-3 or TRBV12-4 to TRBJ1-2; a possible D gene is TRBD1 (6 bases). The germline V and J ends were trimmed by 3 bases and 7 bases, with 15 bases remaining between them. The CDR3 has 14 amino acids. The CDR3 region is CASSFGGGVAGYTF. The CDR3 region has the DNA TGTGCCAGCAGTTTTGGGGGCGGGGTGGCTGGCTACACCTTC.